Listed below are T cell receptor beta chains from one sample, sequenced in a study of technical replicates of blood from a handful of donors. This table comes from immunoSEQ multiplex PCR, and its TCRdb copy is limited to in-frame clones, with some not included. Of approximately 85,000 clones listed, about 91% are singletons. The material sequenced was T cells isolated from PBMCs. The source is a human donor in good health. Each CDR3 is given without its conserved first and last residue. D genes are given only for firm matches.

ASSLIPDRGISYT	TRBJ1-2	TRBD1	TRBV5-4	13
ASSLTSGTPKNIQY	TRBJ2-4	TRBD2	TRBV5-4	14
ASRSPGSGNTIY	TRBJ1-3	-	TRBV6-5	12
ASSQDAPAGTTGELF	TRBJ2-2	-	TRBV4-2	15
ASSSGDPGGYEQY	TRBJ2-7	-	TRBV7-9	13
ASGLRAGDTQY	TRBJ2-3	-	TRBV5-1	11
ASSGTGVHGYT	TRBJ1-2	TRBD1	TRBV2	11
ATFNDEQF	TRBJ2-1	-	TRBV28	8
ASSPIAGGEGDTQY	TRBJ2-3	TRBD2	TRBV18	14
ASSLNVRGGYEQY	TRBJ2-7	-	TRBV7-9	13
ASSLAGGGNTGELF	TRBJ2-2	TRBD2	TRBV11-3	14
ASSLGNGGTDTQY	TRBJ2-3	-	TRBV5-1	13
ASSRGTSGREQF	TRBJ2-1	TRBD2	TRBV6-1	12
ASRARTGTSPLH	TRBJ1-6	TRBD1	TRBV5-6	12
ASRDRGSYGYT	TRBJ1-2	TRBD1	TRBV19	11
ASSRRDRVTGELF	TRBJ2-2	TRBD1	TRBV11-3	13